These 24 T cell receptor beta chains share one sample of origin, sequenced in a study of T cells in Graves' hyperthyroidism and ophthalmopathy. Amplification yielded TCR beta CDR3 regions, with RNA transcripts as the source. When the TCR CDR3 underwent first-round RT-PCR, the HTBI primer set was used. TCRdb ran MiXCR on the multiplex PCR reads and lists one entry per CDR3 protein. Altogether nearly 750,000 distinct CDR3 sequences are present, 30% to 40% being singletons, with the ten largest covering roughly 31%. The sample consisted of blood. The origin of the receptors is a middle-aged woman with Graves' hyperthyroidism.

About this clonotype: A much larger clone differs by one base, so this may be a read error. The rearrangement joins TRBV12-3 or TRBV12-4 to TRBJ2-6; D possibly corresponds to TRBD1 (5 bases). The CDR3 has 15 residues. CDR3 sequence (DNA): TGTGCCAGCAGTCCACGGCCCTCTGGGGCCACCGTCCTGACTTTC. It yields the protein CASSPRPSGATVLTF.

This clonotype was seen at least ten times. V gene TRBV7-6 combines with J gene TRBJ2-5; the match to TRBD2 covers 10 bases. CDR1 is SGHVS and CDR2 is FNYEAQ in the germline V gene. The CDR3 is 17 amino acids. The trim removed 0 bases at V and 5 bases at J, leaving 9 bases unmatched. CDR3 loop: CASSLAELAGVGETQYF. In nucleotides, the CDR3 is TGTGCCAGCAGCTTAGCCGAGCTAGCGGGAGTTGGGGAGACCCAGTACTTC.

This clonotype was counted a few times. The chain joins TRBV4-3 to TRBJ2-7; maybe TRBD2 (6 bases). CDR1 LGHNA and CDR2 YSLEER come from the germline V gene. The ends were cut back, 0 bases at V and 1 base at J, with 10 bases in the middle. The CDR3 is made up of 15 amino acids. CDR3 loop: CASSQERGSSYEQYF. The CDR3 coding sequence is TGCGCCAGCAGCCAAGAACGGGGGAGTTCCTACGAGCAGTACTTC.

In the case of this clonotype: A junction end diverges from the germline sequence, so it may reflect a read error. The chain has TRBV10-2 and TRBJ2-6; D remains unclear. This CDR3 spans 15 amino acids. Germline values: CDR1 WSHSY, CDR2 SAAADI. In DNA form, the CDR3 reads TGTGCCAGTAATTACGGCAGAGCTGGGGCCAACGTCCTGACTTTC. Its protein product is CASNYGRAGANVLTF.

This clonotype was picked up many times. The chain couples TRBV7-9 to TRBJ1-1; D gene unclear. Trimming took off 8 bases at V and 5 bases at J, with 15 bases between the two ends. The CDR3 has 13 residues. Germline V gene lookup returns CDR1 SEHNR and CDR2 FQNEAQ (reference sequence). The CDR3 spells CASYGPGETEAFF. As DNA, the CDR3 is TGTGCCAGCTACGGGCCTGGTGAGACTGAAGCTTTCTTT.

This clonotype was recorded at least ten times. CDR3 DNA sequence: TGTGCCAGCAGCTTCCCACAGGTCGTTCTAATCAACGAGCAGTACTTC. This codes for CASSFPQVVLINEQYF. The chain is built from TRBV7-2 and TRBJ2-7; maybe TRBD1 (5 bases). V lost 3 bases and J lost 5, with 20 bases in between. The CDR3 runs to 16 residues. CDR1 is SGHTA, CDR2 FQGNSA, per germline.

The table lists this clonotype with a few counts. This rearrangement joins TRBV12-3 or TRBV12-4 to TRBJ1-1; D is possibly TRBD1 (6 bases). The V end lost 6 bases, the J end lost 2 bases, and 10 bases lay between the germline ends. The CDR3 has 13 amino acids. The chain's CDR3 is CASSTGFNTEAFF. Written as DNA, the CDR3 is TGTGCCAGCAGCACAGGGTTTAACACTGAAGCTTTCTTT.

This clonotype was counted once. The rearrangement joins TRBV10-3 to TRBJ1-6; TRBD1 aligns across 7 bases. Germline trimming cut 7 bases from V and 13 bases from J; bases unmatched to any gene: 10. The CDR3 loop spans 13 amino acids. CDR1 is ENHRY and CDR2 is SYGVKD in the germline V gene. The CDR3: CAIKETGREPLHF. CDR3 coding DNA: TGTGCCATCAAGGAGACAGGGAGGGAGCCCCTCCACTTT.

This clonotype was observed a handful of times. This chain uses TRBV4-3 with TRBJ1-1; maybe TRBD1 (5 bases). Trimming left V 3 bases short and J 3 bases short, with 23 bases between. The germline gives CDR1 LGHNA, CDR2 YSLEER. CDR3 length equals 18 residues. CDR3: CASSHEDSVGVYDTEAFF. The CDR3, as DNA: TGCGCCAGCAGCCATGAAGACAGTGTAGGGGTATACGACACTGAAGCTTTCTTT.

Concerning this clonotype itself: This may stem from a read error, because a much larger clone lies one nucleotide away. The chain carries TRBV6-1 and TRBJ1-5; D might be TRBD1 (6 bases). The CDR3 is 14 residues long. Germline V gene sequence: CDR1 MNHNS, CDR2 SASEGT. V was trimmed by 6 bases and J by 4 bases, leaving 13 bases between them. For the CDR3, the DNA is TGTGCCAGCAGGGGGTGGGGGGCGAATCAGCCCCAGCATTTT. Its protein is CASRGWGANQPQHF.

About this clonotype: A much larger clonotype is one base distant, so this may be a read error. J is TRBJ1-5 and V is TRBV7-2; the match to TRBD1 covers 10 bases. V trimming: 4 bases; J trimming: 10 bases; junction bases outside the gene matches: 7. Looked up from germline, CDR1 is SGHTA and CDR2 is FQGNSA. The CDR3 is 14 amino acids. CDR3 loop: CASSSGTGVIPQHF. The CDR3 DNA is TGTGCCAGCAGCTCCGGGACAGGGGTCATTCCCCAGCATTTT.

This clonotype occurred a few times. V and J are TRBV12-3 or TRBV12-4 and TRBJ1-2; D unresolved. V lost 5 bases and J lost 0, with 19 bases in between. The CDR3 totals 17 residues. In DNA form, the CDR3 reads TGTGCCAGCAGTCCCGGTCGGACCCTTACCACTAACTATGGCTACACCTTC. This encodes CASSPGRTLTTNYGYTF.

Note on this clonotype: This likely comes from a read error, as the CDR3 has no conserved phenylalanine or tryptophan at its end. Because the CDR3's place on the DNA is in doubt, the DNA is left out and the CDR3 is given as listed by TCRdb. The CDR3 sequence is CASSLMGQ. The chain is built from TRBV7-9 and TRBJ2-7; the D call in the table, TRBD1, was not verified against the DNA. The CDR3 totals 8 residues, both ends included. Germline assignment: CDR1 SEHNR and CDR2 FQNEAQ (reference sequence).

This clonotype was seen many times. The V and J genes are TRBV19 and TRBJ1-5; a possible D gene is TRBD1 (6 bases). Germline values: CDR1 LNHDA, CDR2 SQIVND (reference sequence). The V end was cut by 7 bases, the J end by 5 bases, with 12 bases between. The CDR3 loop spans 13 amino acids. This CDR3 is CASTPGVHQPQHF. CDR3 sequence (DNA): TGTGCCAGTACGCCAGGGGTCCATCAGCCCCAGCATTTT.

The sample holds many counts of this clonotype. The chain couples TRBV20-1 to TRBJ1-1, with 10 bases matching TRBD1. CDR3 length: 16 residues. CDR1 is DFQATT and CDR2 is SNEGSKA in the germline V gene (reference sequence). Trimming cost V 6 bases and J 1 base; bases outside gene matches: 11. CDR3 sequence: CSAPSRDRGTNTEAFF. Written as DNA, the CDR3 is TGCAGTGCACCGAGCCGGGACAGGGGAACGAACACTGAAGCTTTCTTT.

This clonotype was detected many times. The chain uses TRBV24-1 and TRBJ2-2, with a weak D call TRBD1 (5 bases). The CDR3 has 12 residues. Germline CDR1 KGHDR, CDR2 SFDVKD. With 10 bases removed from V and 1 base from J, the gap between germline ends came to 6 bases. The chain's CDR3 is CATGQNTGELFF. DNA of the CDR3: TGTGCCACTGGACAGAACACCGGGGAGCTGTTTTTT.

In its sample, this clonotype was seen a few times. The chain has TRBV7-2 and TRBJ2-7; D may be TRBD1 (6 bases). Germline V gene sequence: CDR1 SGHTA, CDR2 FQGNSA. Trimming stripped 5 bases from V and 0 bases from J, with 17 bases between. CDR3 length: 16 residues. The CDR3 region has the DNA TGTGCCAGCAGCCCAATGGCAGGGGTGAACTCCTACGAGCAGTACTTC. Protein: CASSPMAGVNSYEQYF.

This chain uses TRBV7-2 with TRBJ2-5; D might be TRBD1 (6 bases). The CDR3 is 16 amino acids. Trimming left V 5 bases short and J 1 base short, with 17 bases between. In germline, CDR1 is SGHTA, CDR2 FQGNSA. The CDR3 spells CASSPDLRQAQETQYF. The CDR3 DNA is TGTGCCAGCAGCCCCGACCTAAGACAGGCCCAAGAGACCCAGTACTTC.

Here the CDR3 DNA reads TGTGCCAGCAGCTCCCTATCAATTACAGGAAGAGATGGCTACACCTTC. Translated: CASSSLSITGRDGYTF. The chain has TRBV7-9 and TRBJ1-2; tentatively, D is TRBD1 (5 bases). CDR1 SEHNR and CDR2 FQNEAQ come from the germline V gene (reference sequence). V gave up 4 bases and J gave up 6 bases, with 21 bases separating them. The CDR3 is made up of 16 amino acids.

In its sample, this clonotype was seen a few times. The chain links TRBV9 to TRBJ1-6; tentatively, D is TRBD1 (6 bases). V was cut by 0 bases and J by 9 bases, with 16 bases left in between. In germline, CDR1 is SGDLS, CDR2 YYNGEE. This CDR3 contains 16 residues. Here the CDR3 DNA reads TGTGCCAGCAGCGTAGGGCCCCCAGGGGAAGGTTCACCCCTCCACTTT. It yields the protein CASSVGPPGEGSPLHF.

The J gene is TRBJ1-1, the V gene TRBV20-1, with 11 bases aligning to TRBD1. The CDR3 contains 16 residues. J was trimmed by 3 bases and V by 5 bases; bases with no gene match: 11. Germline CDR1 DFQATT, CDR2 SNEGSKA (reference sequence). The CDR3: CSARSGLGQGDTEAFF. The CDR3 DNA reads as TGCAGTGCTCGGTCAGGTTTGGGACAGGGGGACACTGAAGCTTTCTTT.

This clonotype came up many times. CDR3 nucleotides: TGTGCCAGCTCTCCGAGGACGACCTCGGGGGGAGCTTTCTTT. This translates into CASSPRTTSGGAFF. The V and J genes are TRBV12-3 or TRBV12-4 and TRBJ1-1, with D tentatively TRBD1 (5 bases). Deletions cut 8 bases from V and 10 bases from J, with 23 bases between. The CDR3 totals 14 residues.

The rearrangement uses TRBV6-5 and TRBJ1-2; weak D call: TRBD1 (5 bases). The CDR3 totals 15 residues. The germline CDR1 and CDR2 sequences are MNHEY and SVGAGI. With 6 bases removed from V and 4 bases from J, the gap between germline ends came to 18 bases. The DNA for the CDR3 is TGTGCCAGCAGCCCAACTAGCGGGGGAGGCTATGGCTACACCTTC. Its translation is CASSPTSGGGYGYTF.

This clonotype was found a few times. A much larger clone differs from this one at a single base, so this may be a read error. The rearrangement uses TRBV29-1 and TRBJ1-1, with 7 bases lining up with TRBD1. This CDR3 is 12 amino acids long. Germline CDR1 SQVTM, CDR2 ANQGSEA. V shed 7 bases, J shed 1 base, and the junction held 3 bases outside the gene matches. CDR3 sequence reads: CSAHRGNTEAFF. The CDR3 DNA follows: TGCAGCGCTCACAGGGGGAACACTGAAGCTTTCTTT.